This is a list of T cell receptor beta chains from one sample in a study of cytomegalovirus exposure and HLA in healthy donors. Data came from immunoSEQ multiplex PCR; TCRdb stores just in-frame clones and leaves some out. The profile shows about 200,000 clones, 82% of them singletons. The sample taken for sequencing was PBMCs. All receptors derive from a boy between 2 and 10 years old in good health and CMV-seronegative. Each CDR3 is given with its conserved first and last residue. Fields, in order: clone size, V gene, CDR3 length, J gene, D gene, CDR3 protein, CDR3 DNA. A D gene is named only where the DNA matches it firmly. Size tells how often a clone was seen (once, few, many) or the class of an expanded clone, and some rows leave it out.

size: -
V: TRBV29-1
length: 14
J: TRBJ2-5
D: -
CDR3: CSVEDFAGMETQYF
DNA: TGCAGCGTTGAAGATTTTGCAGGGATGGAGACCCAGTACTTC

size: few
V: TRBV21-1
length: 14
J: TRBJ1-4
D: -
CDR3: CASRLRGLGEKLFF
DNA: TGTGCCAGCCGACTCAGGGGCCTAGGGGAAAAACTGTTTTTT

size: -
V: TRBV15
length: 17
J: TRBJ2-7
D: TRBD1
CDR3: CATSRSGQGGREFEQYF
DNA: TGTGCCACCAGCAGATCGGGACAGGGCGGAAGGGAATTCGAGCAGTACTTC

size: few
V: TRBV7-2
length: 18
J: TRBJ2-1
D: TRBD2
CDR3: CASSLVGSGGLDNNEQFF
DNA: TGTGCCAGCAGCTTAGTGGGTAGCGGGGGGTTAGATAACAATGAGCAGTTCTTC

size: -
V: TRBV19
length: 13
J: TRBJ2-7
D: -
CDR3: CASGTGPLYEQYF
DNA: TGTGCCAGCGGGACTGGCCCTCTCTACGAGCAGTACTTC

size: -
V: TRBV10-3
length: 14
J: TRBJ1-1
D: -
CDR3: CAINSPTANTEAFF
DNA: TGTGCCATAAACAGCCCGACGGCGAACACTGAAGCTTTCTTT

size: -
V: TRBV30
length: 16
J: TRBJ1-1
D: -
CDR3: CAWTGQLSKVNTEAFF
DNA: TGTGCCTGGACTGGACAGCTGAGTAAGGTGAACACTGAAGCTTTCTTT

size: -
V: TRBV7-3
length: 15
J: TRBJ1-1
D: -
CDR3: CASSLGRGGNTEAFF
DNA: TGTGCCAGCAGCTTAGGGAGGGGAGGGAACACTGAAGCTTTCTTT

size: -
V: TRBV18
length: 16
J: TRBJ2-6
D: TRBD2
CDR3: CASSPREGAGANVLTF
DNA: TGTGCCAGCTCACCAAGGGAGGGCGCTGGGGCCAACGTCCTGACTTTC

size: -
V: TRBV7-9
length: 17
J: TRBJ2-1
D: TRBD2
CDR3: CASSFFPSGGAGDEQFF
DNA: TGTGCCAGCAGCTTTTTCCCCTCGGGGGGGGCTGGCGATGAGCAGTTCTTC

size: -
V: TRBV7-2
length: 15
J: TRBJ2-7
D: -
CDR3: CASSLGRGRSYEQYF
DNA: TGTGCCAGCAGCTTAGGGAGGGGGCGTTCCTACGAGCAGTACTTC

size: -
V: TRBV6-1
length: 14
J: TRBJ2-1
D: TRBD1
CDR3: CASRWDRVRDEQFF
DNA: TGTGCCAGCAGATGGGACAGGGTAAGAGATGAGCAGTTCTTC

size: once
V: TRBV2
length: 14
J: TRBJ2-3
D: TRBD2
CDR3: CATERGGQVDTQYF
DNA: TGTGCCACCGAGCGGGGGGGACAAGTTGATACGCAGTATTTT

size: -
V: TRBV7-9
length: 13
J: TRBJ1-5
D: -
CDR3: CASSQQKNQPQHF
DNA: TGTGCCAGCAGCCAACAGAAGAATCAGCCCCAGCATTTT

size: -
V: TRBV6-6
length: 14
J: TRBJ2-7
D: -
CDR3: CASSYSGPTYEQYF
DNA: TGTGCCAGCAGTTACTCAGGTCCGACTTACGAGCAGTACTTC

size: -
V: TRBV7-9
length: 15
J: TRBJ1-5
D: TRBD1
CDR3: CASSRQGTGNQPQHF
DNA: TGTGCCAGCAGCCGCCAAGGGACAGGGAATCAGCCCCAGCATTTT

size: -
V: TRBV30
length: 12
J: TRBJ2-5
D: -
CDR3: CAWSTTEETQYF
DNA: TGTGCCTGGAGTACGACAGAAGAGACCCAGTACTTC

size: -
V: TRBV6-5
length: 15
J: TRBJ2-1
D: -
CDR3: CASSYGGHSYNEQFF
DNA: TGTGCCAGCAGTTACGGCGGACACTCCTACAATGAGCAGTTCTTC

size: -
V: TRBV4-2
length: 18
J: TRBJ1-4
D: -
CDR3: CASTSRPGNPATNEKLFF
DNA: TGTGCCAGCACCTCACGGCCAGGGAACCCTGCAACTAATGAAAAACTGTTTTTT

size: once
V: TRBV6-1
length: 13
J: TRBJ1-1
D: -
CDR3: CASSRERNTEAFF
DNA: TGTGCCAGCAGTCGCGAGAGAAACACTGAAGCTTTCTTT

size: few
V: TRBV18
length: 15
J: TRBJ2-7
D: TRBD1
CDR3: CASSPKTGALGEQYF
DNA: TGTGCCAGCTCACCCAAGACAGGGGCCCTCGGAGAGCAGTACTTC

size: -
V: TRBV5-1
length: 16
J: TRBJ1-3
D: TRBD1
CDR3: CASSLAGQGYGNTIYF
DNA: TGCGCCAGCAGCTTGGCAGGACAGGGGTATGGAAACACCATATATTTT